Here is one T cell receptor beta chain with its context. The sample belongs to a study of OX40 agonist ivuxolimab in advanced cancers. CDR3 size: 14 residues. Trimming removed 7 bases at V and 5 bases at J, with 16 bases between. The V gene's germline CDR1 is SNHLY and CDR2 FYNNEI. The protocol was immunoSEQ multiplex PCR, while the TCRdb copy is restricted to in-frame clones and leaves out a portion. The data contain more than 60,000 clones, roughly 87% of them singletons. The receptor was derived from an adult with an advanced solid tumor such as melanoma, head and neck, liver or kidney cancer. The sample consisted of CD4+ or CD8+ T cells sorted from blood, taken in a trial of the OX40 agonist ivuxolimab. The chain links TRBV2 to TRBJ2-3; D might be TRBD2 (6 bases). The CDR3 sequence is CASTLSKGGDTQYF. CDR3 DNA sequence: TGTGCCAGCACCCTATCAAAGGGAGGAGATACGCAGTATTTT.